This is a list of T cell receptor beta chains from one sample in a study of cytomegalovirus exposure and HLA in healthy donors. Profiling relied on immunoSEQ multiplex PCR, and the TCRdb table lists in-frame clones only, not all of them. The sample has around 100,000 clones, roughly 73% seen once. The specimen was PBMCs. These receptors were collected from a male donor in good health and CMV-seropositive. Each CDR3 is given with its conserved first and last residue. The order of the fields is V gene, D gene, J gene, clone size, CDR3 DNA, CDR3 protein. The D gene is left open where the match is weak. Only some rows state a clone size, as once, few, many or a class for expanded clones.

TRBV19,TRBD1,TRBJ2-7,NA,TGTGCCAGTAGTTATGGGACAGGGCGCTTCTACGAGCAGTACTTC,CASSYGTGRFYEQYF
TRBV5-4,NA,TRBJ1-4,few,TGTGCCAGCAGCTTGGCGGGGACTAATGAAAAACTGTTTTTT,CASSLAGTNEKLFF
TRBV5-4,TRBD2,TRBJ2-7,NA,TGTGCCAGCAGCTTGGGGACTAGCGGGGGACGGTACGAGCAGTACTTC,CASSLGTSGGRYEQYF
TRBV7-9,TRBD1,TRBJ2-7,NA,TGTGCCAGCAGCCCATGGACAGGGGGCATCTACGAGCAGTACTTC,CASSPWTGGIYEQYF
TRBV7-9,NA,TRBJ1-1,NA,TGTGCCAGCAGCTCAGACTCCCCAAACACTGAAGCTTTCTTT,CASSSDSPNTEAFF
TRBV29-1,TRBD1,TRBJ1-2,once,TGCAGCGTCACGGGGACAGGGTCCTATGGCTACACCTTC,CSVTGTGSYGYTF
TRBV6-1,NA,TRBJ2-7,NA,TGTGCCAGCACCAGGGTCCTCTCCTACGAGCAGTACTTC,CASTRVLSYEQYF
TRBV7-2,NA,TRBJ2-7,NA,TGTGCCAGCAGCCGGGCAGGGTGGGTCGACGAGCAGTACTTC,CASSRAGWVDEQYF
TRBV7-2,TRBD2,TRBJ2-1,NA,TGTGCCAGCAGCTTAAAGTCCCAGTCGGGAGGTGTACATGAGCAGTTCTTC,CASSLKSQSGGVHEQFF
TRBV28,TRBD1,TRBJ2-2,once,TGTGCCAGCAGCCCTTACAGGGGTCCTATCGAAAACGGGGAGCTGTTTTTT,CASSPYRGPIENGELFF
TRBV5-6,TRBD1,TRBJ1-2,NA,TGTGCCAGCAGCCGCGACAGGGACCTGTTGTATAACTATGGCTACACCTTC,CASSRDRDLLYNYGYTF
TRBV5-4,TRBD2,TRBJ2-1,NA,TGTGCCAGCAGCGGGAGGGCTAGCTCCTACAATGAGCAGTTCTTC,CASSGRASSYNEQFF
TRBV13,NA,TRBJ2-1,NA,TGTGCCAGCAGCTTCCTCACAGGTGAGAATGAGCAGTTCTTC,CASSFLTGENEQFF
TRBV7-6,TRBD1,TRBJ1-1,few,TGTGCCAGCAGCTTAGGTAACAGGGGAAGGCTAGCTGAAGCTTTCTTT,CASSLGNRGRLAEAFF
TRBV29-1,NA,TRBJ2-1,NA,TGCAGCGTTGATAATCAGCAGGGGTTCTTC,CSVDNQQGFF
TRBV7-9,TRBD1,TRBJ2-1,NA,TGTGCCAGCAGCCCCCCCGGGACAGGGACCAATGAGCAGTTCTTC,CASSPPGTGTNEQFF
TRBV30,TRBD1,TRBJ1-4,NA,TGTGCCGGGTGGACAGGGGTAAGTGAAAAACTGTTTTTT,CAGWTGVSEKLFF
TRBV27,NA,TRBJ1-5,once,TGTGCCAGCAGCCAGGGTGGTCAGCCCCAGCATTTT,CASSQGGQPQHF
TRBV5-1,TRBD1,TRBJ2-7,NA,TGCGCCAGCAGCCCAACGACAGGGAGTCTGGAGCAGTACTTC,CASSPTTGSLEQYF
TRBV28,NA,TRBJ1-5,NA,TGTGCCAGCAGTGTAGCTCTGCGCCCCCAGCATTTT,CASSVALRPQHF
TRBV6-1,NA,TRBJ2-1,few,TGTGCCAGCAGTGAAGCGGGAGAGGATGAGCAGTTCTTC,CASSEAGEDEQFF
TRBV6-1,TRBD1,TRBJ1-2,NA,TGTGCCAGCAGTGTATCAGGAGGGGGCGGCTATGGCTACACCTTC,CASSVSGGGGYGYTF
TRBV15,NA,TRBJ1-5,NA,TGTGCCACCAGCAGAGACGTGACGGGTCAGCCCCAGCATTTT,CATSRDVTGQPQHF
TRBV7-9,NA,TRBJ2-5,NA,TGTGCCAGCAGCTTAGAGGGGGGGCGGGCAGGAGAGACCCAGTACTTC,CASSLEGGRAGETQYF
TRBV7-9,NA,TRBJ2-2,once,TGTGCCAGCAGCCGGGGATTCACCGGGGAGCTGTTTTTT,CASSRGFTGELFF
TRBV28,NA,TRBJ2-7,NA,TGTGCCAGCAGTTTTGGGAAGGGGTATCCCAACGTGGGGCAGTACTTC,CASSFGKGYPNVGQYF
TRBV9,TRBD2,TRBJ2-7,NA,TGTGCCAGCAGCGTCTTGGCTAGCGGGGCTACCTACGAGCAGTACTTC,CASSVLASGATYEQYF
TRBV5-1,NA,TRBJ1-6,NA,TGCGCCAGCAGCTTGGAGGGGGATAATTCACCCCTCCACTTT,CASSLEGDNSPLHF
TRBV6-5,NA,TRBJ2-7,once,TGTGCCAGCAGTTTGAGGGGGCGGGGAAGCTCCTACGAGCAGTACTTC,CASSLRGRGSSYEQYF
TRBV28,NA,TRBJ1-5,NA,TGTGCCAGCAGTTTGGCGCGGGTTCAGCCCCAGCATTTT,CASSLARVQPQHF
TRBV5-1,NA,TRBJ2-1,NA,TGCGCCAGCAGCTTGAACGTGGAGGGTGAGCAGTTCTTC,CASSLNVEGEQFF
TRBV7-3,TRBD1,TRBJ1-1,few,TGTGCCAGCAGCTTATTGGGCAGGGGGACGGTCACTGAAGCTTTCTTT,CASSLLGRGTVTEAFF
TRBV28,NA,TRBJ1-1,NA,TGTGCCTTACAGGGCCCCGCGTTAGAAGCTTTCTTT,CALQGPALEAFF
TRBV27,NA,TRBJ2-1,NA,TGTGCCAGCAGTTTATCGAGGGAGTACAATGAGCAGTTCTTC,CASSLSREYNEQFF
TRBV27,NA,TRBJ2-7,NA,TGTGCCAGCAGTTTTGCGGGTACGGGGTCCTACGAGCAGTACTTC,CASSFAGTGSYEQYF
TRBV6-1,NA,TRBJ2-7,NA,TGTGCCGCACTTGGGCAGGGGCACTACCAGCAGTACTTC,CAALGQGHYQQYF
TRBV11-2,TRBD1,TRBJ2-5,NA,TGTGCCAGCAGCTTCGACAGGGGCCAGGAGACCCAGTACTTC,CASSFDRGQETQYF
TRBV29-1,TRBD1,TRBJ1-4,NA,TGCAGCGTTCAGACAGGGGTGCATGAAAAACTGTTTTTT,CSVQTGVHEKLFF
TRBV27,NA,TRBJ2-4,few,TGTGCCAGCAGTTCACCCCCAGTTAGCAGCGGGGCCAAAAACATTCAGTACTTC,CASSSPPVSSGAKNIQYF
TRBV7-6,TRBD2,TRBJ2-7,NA,TGTGCCAGCAGCGTCGGGACTAGCGGACGCTACGAGCAGTACTTC,CASSVGTSGRYEQYF
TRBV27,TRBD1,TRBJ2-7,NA,TGTGCCAGCAGTTTAAGTGGGACAGGTGCGTACGAGCAGTACTTC,CASSLSGTGAYEQYF
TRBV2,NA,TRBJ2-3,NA,TGTGCCAGCAGGAGCCGAAGCACAGATACGCAGTATTTT,CASRSRSTDTQYF
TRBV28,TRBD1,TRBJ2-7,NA,TGTGCCAGCACCACGGGACAGACAGGCCAATACGAGCAGTACTTC,CASTTGQTGQYEQYF